The 15 T cell receptor beta chains reported below all come from one sample, sequenced in a study of blood T cell repertoires in COVID-19. Clones were read by immunoSEQ multiplex PCR, and TCRdb kept only the in-frame ones, dropping some. The table records tens of thousands of clones, around 79% of them present only once. The sequencing input was peripheral blood. The receptors come from a woman older than 75 with active or convalescent COVID-19.

This chain links TRBV19 with TRBJ2-3; a possible D gene is TRBD2 (5 bases). The germline CDR1 and CDR2 sequences are LNHDA and SQIVND (reference sequence). V gave up 0 bases and J gave up 3 bases, with 7 bases separating them. This CDR3 is 14 amino acids long. The CDR3: CASSIEAGTDTQYF. The CDR3 bases are TGTGCCAGTAGTATAGAGGCGGGTACAGATACGCAGTATTTT.

This clone was found a few times. This sequence joins TRBV14 and TRBJ1-4; D not certain. CDR3 length: 13 residues. Germline assignment: CDR1 SGHDN and CDR2 FVKESK. Trimming stripped 5 bases from V and 4 bases from J, with 8 bases between. This chain's CDR3 is CASSAGFNEKLFF. The CDR3 nucleotides read TGTGCCAGCAGCGCAGGATTTAATGAAAAACTGTTTTTT.

The chain links TRBV4-2 to TRBJ1-6, with TRBD1 identical over 10 bases. Trimming cost V 4 bases and J 7 bases; bases outside gene matches: 13. CDR1 LGHNA and CDR2 YNFKEQ come from the germline V gene. The CDR3 length is 18 residues. The CDR3 reads CASSLQGGQGIGNSPLHF. As DNA, the CDR3 is TGTGCCAGCAGCCTCCAAGGGGGACAGGGGATAGGGAATTCACCCCTCCACTTT.

This chain uses TRBV2 with TRBJ1-1, with D possibly being TRBD1 (5 bases). V gave up 1 base and J gave up 5 bases, with 17 bases separating them. The length of the CDR3 is 16 residues. Per the germline V gene, CDR1 is SNHLY and CDR2 is FYNNEI. The CDR3 nucleotides read TGTGCCAGCAGTGAAGGGCGCAGGGTCGTTGGTACTGAAGCTTTCTTT. It yields the protein CASSEGRRVVGTEAFF. The full variable domain, in which reference TRBV2 and TRBJ1-1 provide the parts outside the CDR3, is EPEVTQTPSHQVTQMGQEVILRCVPISNHLYFYWYRQILGQKVEFLVSFYNNEISEKSEIFDDQFSVERPDGSNFTLKIRSTKLEDSAMYFCASSEGRRVVGTEAFFGQGTRLTVV.

The chain employs TRBV20-1 and TRBJ1-2, with D maybe TRBD1 (6 bases). This CDR3 has 11 residues. Germline loops: CDR1 DFQATT, CDR2 SNEGSKA (reference sequence). V shed 5 bases and J shed 7 bases, with 11 bases lying between them. CDR3 sequence reads: CSAAQGFGYTF. The CDR3 DNA reads TGCAGTGCTGCACAGGGATTTGGCTACACCTTC.

The chain links TRBV27 to TRBJ1-2; 10 bases agree with TRBD1. This CDR3 contains 16 residues. Trimming at V came to 0 bases and at J to 8 bases, leaving 9 bases not matched to a gene. Germline CDR1 MNHEY, CDR2 SMNVEV (reference sequence). The CDR3: CASSLSPGTGAIGYTF. Here the CDR3 DNA reads TGTGCCAGCAGTTTATCGCCCGGGACAGGGGCAATCGGCTACACCTTC.

The J gene is TRBJ1-1, the V gene TRBV2; D is perhaps TRBD1 (5 bases). The germline V and J ends were trimmed by 4 bases and 11 bases, with 11 bases remaining between them. CDR3 length equals 11 residues. CDR1 and CDR2 (germline): SNHLY, FYNNEI. The CDR3 nucleotides read TGTGCCAGCAGTGTACGGCAGGGTGCTTTCTTT. This sequence encodes CASSVRQGAFF.

The chain employs TRBV28 and TRBJ2-2; D might be TRBD1 (6 bases). V was trimmed by 4 bases and J by 0 bases, leaving 18 bases between them. This CDR3 is built from 18 residues. From germline, CDR1 is MDHEN and CDR2 SYDVKM. CDR3 in amino acids: CASSYLPFGTPNTGELFF. CDR3 DNA: TGTGCCAGCAGTTACCTCCCTTTTGGGACACCGAACACCGGGGAGCTGTTTTTT.

V is TRBV4-1 and J is TRBJ2-1, with a possible D match to TRBD2 (5 bases). Trimming removed 2 bases at V and 7 bases at J, with 12 bases between. CDR3 length: 14 residues. CDR1 is MGHRA and CDR2 is YSYEKL in the germline V gene. The CDR3 here is CASSQPGRRNEQFF. CDR3 DNA sequence: TGCGCCAGCAGCCAACCGGGCCGGAGGAATGAGCAGTTCTTC.

This clone showed up just a few times. This chain uses TRBV7-3 with TRBJ2-7, with TRBD2 identical over 10 bases. There are 13 residues in the CDR3. V gave up 5 bases and J gave up 6 bases; unmatched junction bases: 4. Germline V gene sequence: CDR1 SGHTA, CDR2 FQGTGA. CDR3 DNA sequence: TGTGCCAGCAGCCAAATAGCGGGAGGCGAGCAGTACTTC. It yields the protein CASSQIAGGEQYF.

The rearrangement links TRBV11-2 to TRBJ1-1; D is undetermined. Germline V gene sequence: CDR1 SGHAT, CDR2 FQNNGV. Trimming shortened V by 1 base and J by 0 bases, and 6 bases separated the two germline ends. The CDR3 has 14 residues. The CDR3 protein is CASSLGYMNTEAFF. CDR3 coding DNA: TGTGCCAGCAGCTTAGGATACATGAACACTGAAGCTTTCTTT. The variable domain in full, completed from reference TRBV11-2 and TRBJ1-1, reads EAGVAQSPRYKIIEKRQSVAFWCNPISGHATLYWYQQILGQGPKLLIQFQNNGVVDDSQLPKDRFSAERLKGVDSTLKIQPAKLEDSAVYLCASSLGYMNTEAFFGQGTRLTVV.

The rearrangement joins TRBV5-8 to TRBJ2-3, with 11 bases that match TRBD2. CDR3 size: 16 residues. The germline V gene encodes CDR1 SGHTS and CDR2 YDEGEE. The V segment lost 4 bases and the J segment 6 bases; nucleotides outside the gene matches: 10. DNA of the CDR3: TGTGCCAGCAGCCCCGTAGCGGGAGGGCCAGCGGATACGCAGTATTTT. Protein sequence: CASSPVAGGPADTQYF.

The chain joins TRBV6-5 to TRBJ2-4; D call uncertain. Looked up from germline, CDR1 is MNHEY and CDR2 is SVGAGI. V was cut by 7 bases and J by 0 bases, with 13 bases left in between. The CDR3 contains 15 residues. CDR3 nucleotides: TGTGCCAGCAAAGTAGCCTTTTTAGCCAAAAACATTCAGTACTTC. This gives the protein CASKVAFLAKNIQYF.

V usage is TRBV6-2 or TRBV6-3 and J usage is TRBJ1-5, with TRBD1 matching over 8 bases. Germline CDR1 and CDR2: MNHEY and SVGEGT. The length of the CDR3 is 15 residues. V lost 5 bases and J lost 6; bases outside the gene matches: 9. CDR3 coding DNA: TGTGCCAGCAGTGGACAGGGTAAGGGGATTCAGCCCCAGCATTTT. Translation: CASSGQGKGIQPQHF.

The rearrangement links TRBV19 to TRBJ1-6; weak D call: TRBD1 (6 bases). CDR1 is LNHDA, CDR2 SQIVND, per germline (reference sequence). V was shortened by 6 bases and J by 9 bases, with 9 bases between the two germline ends. The CDR3 consists of 12 residues. In nucleotides, the CDR3 is TGTGCCAGTAGGAACAGGGCTTCACCCCTCCACTTT. It yields the protein CASRNRASPLHF.